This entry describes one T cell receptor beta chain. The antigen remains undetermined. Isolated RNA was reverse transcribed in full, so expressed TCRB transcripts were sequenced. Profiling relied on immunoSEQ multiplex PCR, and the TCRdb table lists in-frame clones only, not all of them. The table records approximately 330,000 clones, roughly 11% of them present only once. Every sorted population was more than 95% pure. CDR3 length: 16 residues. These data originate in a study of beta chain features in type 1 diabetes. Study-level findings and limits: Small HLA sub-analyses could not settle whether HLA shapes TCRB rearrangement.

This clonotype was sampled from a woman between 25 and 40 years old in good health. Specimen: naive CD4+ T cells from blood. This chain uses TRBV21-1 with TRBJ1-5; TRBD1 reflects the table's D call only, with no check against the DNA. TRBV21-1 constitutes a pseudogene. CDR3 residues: CASSTEITGGYQPQHF. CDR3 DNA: TGTGCCAGCAGCACCGAGATAACAGGGGGCTACCAGCCCCAGCATTTT.